These 19 T cell receptor beta chains were all obtained from the same sample, sequenced in a study of T cell changes during pregnancy in multiple sclerosis. Assay used: immunoSEQ multiplex PCR; TCRdb lists only in-frame clones, some missing. Here the sample spans approximately 54,000 clones, around 92% being singletons. Material: peripheral blood, obtained after pregnancy. The origin of the receptors is a female donor in good health, enrolled as a control in a pregnancy study.

The chain is built from TRBV6-6 and TRBJ1-5; D gene ambiguous. This CDR3 is built from 13 residues. V lost 0 bases and J lost 8, with 8 bases in between. The V gene's germline CDR1 is MNHNY and CDR2 SVGAGI (reference sequence). The CDR3 coding sequence is TGTGCCAGCAGTTACTCGAGGTCCGAGCCCCAGCATTTT. The encoded protein is CASSYSRSEPQHF.

The CDR3 region is CASSFRTGAGEQYF. The CDR3 DNA is TGTGCCAGCAGTTTTCGGACAGGCGCGGGGGAGCAGTACTTC. V and J are TRBV27 and TRBJ2-7; D may be TRBD1 (7 bases). The CDR3 has 14 amino acids. Germline V CDR1 and CDR2: MNHEY, SMNVEV (reference sequence). The V end was cut by 3 bases, the J end by 7 bases, with 16 bases between.

The chain links TRBV6-1 to TRBJ2-1; a possible D gene is TRBD1 (6 bases). CDR3 size: 15 residues. V gave up 6 bases and J gave up 4 bases, with 16 bases separating them. The germline V gene has CDR1 MNHNS and CDR2 SASEGT. CDR3 DNA sequence: TGTGCCAGCAGCGCCTCCGGGACACCATACAATGAGCAGTTCTTC. As protein: CASSASGTPYNEQFF.

The rearrangement links TRBV5-1 to TRBJ2-7; 14 positions match TRBD2. Germline V lookup: CDR1 SGHRS, CDR2 YFSETQ. Trimming at V came to 4 bases and at J to 6 bases, leaving 3 bases not matched to a gene. The CDR3 consists of 14 residues. The CDR3 protein is CASSPTSGRVEQYF. In DNA form, the CDR3 reads TGCGCCAGCAGCCCGACTAGCGGGAGGGTCGAGCAGTACTTC.

This chain links TRBV18 with TRBJ1-5; a possible D gene is TRBD1 (6 bases). CDR3 length: 14 amino acids. Trimming left V 6 bases short and J 2 bases short, with 11 bases between. The germline gives CDR1 KGHSH, CDR2 LQKENI. CDR3 amino acids: CASSGAGGNQPQHF. CDR3 DNA: TGTGCCAGCTCGGGGGCCGGGGGCAATCAGCCCCAGCATTTT.

The V call is TRBV7-2, the J call TRBJ1-5; tentative D call: TRBD1 (5 bases). Germline-derived CDR1 and CDR2 are SGHTA and FQGNSA. The CDR3 totals 15 residues. Trimming removed 6 bases from V and 0 bases from J, with 12 bases in between. Here the CDR3 reads CASSSDMHSNQPQHF. For the CDR3, the DNA is TGTGCCAGCAGTTCGGACATGCATAGCAATCAGCCCCAGCATTTT.

The chain is built from TRBV18 and TRBJ2-5, with TRBD2 identical over 11 bases. V was clipped by 6 bases and J by 0 bases; unmatched bases: 12. Germline V CDR1 and CDR2: KGHSH, LQKENI. The CDR3 covers 18 residues. The CDR3 spells CASSGRASGGTNQETQYF. The CDR3 DNA reads TGTGCCAGCTCGGGACGGGCTAGCGGGGGGACAAACCAAGAGACCCAGTACTTC. The entire variable domain, with the rest obtained from reference TRBV18 and TRBJ2-5, is as follows: NAGVMQNPRHLVRRRGQEARLRCSPMKGHSHVYWYRQLPEEGLKFMVYLQKENIIDESGMPKERFSAEFPKEGPSILRIQQVVRGDSAAYFCASSGRASGGTNQETQYFGPGTRLLVL.

This clone appeared a few times. The J gene is TRBJ1-5, the V gene TRBV19, with D unclear. The CDR3 covers 15 residues. CDR1 and CDR2 from the germline V gene are LNHDA and SQIVND (reference sequence). V was clipped by 3 bases and J by 2 bases, with 11 bases between them. CDR3 region: CASSIGLGGNQPQHF. The CDR3 nucleotides read TGTGCCAGTAGTATCGGCCTCGGGGGCAATCAGCCCCAGCATTTT.

This chain joins TRBV11-2 and TRBJ2-7, with D perhaps TRBD2 (6 bases). The germline CDR1 and CDR2 sequences are SGHAT and FQNNGV. There are 16 residues in the CDR3. Trimming took 5 bases from V and 0 from J, leaving 17 bases between them. The CDR3 nucleotides read TGTGCCAGCAGCCGTGACGGTGGGGGGAACTCCTACGAGCAGTACTTC. Residues: CASSRDGGGNSYEQYF.

This chain uses TRBV18 with TRBJ2-3; 10 nucleotides match TRBD2. The length of the CDR3 is 15 residues. V was pared by 6 bases and J by 1 base, with 4 bases of the junction left unmatched. Germline assignment: CDR1 KGHSH and CDR2 LQKENI. CDR3 nucleotide sequence: TGTGCCAGCTCCCCAACTAGCGGGGGCACAGATACGCAGTATTTT. Protein: CASSPTSGGTDTQYF.

This rearrangement joins TRBV6-5 to TRBJ2-2; maybe TRBD2 (5 bases). CDR3 length: 14 residues. Germline V gene lookup returns CDR1 MNHEY and CDR2 SVGAGI. The V end lost 2 bases, the J end lost 3 bases, and 7 bases lay between the germline ends. The CDR3 region has the DNA TGTGCCAGCAGTTACATCGGGGACACCGGGGAGCTGTTTTTT. Its translation: CASSYIGDTGELFF.

V and J are TRBV30 and TRBJ1-2; 10 nucleotides line up with TRBD1. The CDR3 runs 14 residues. In germline, CDR1 is GTSNPN, CDR2 SVGIG (reference sequence). With 3 bases clipped from V and 9 bases from J, the junction kept 10 bases outside the gene matches. CDR3 DNA sequence: TGTGCCTGGAGCCATTACGGACAGGGGGGACGCTACACCTTC. Residues: CAWSHYGQGGRYTF.

The J gene is TRBJ2-5, the V gene TRBV5-1; possibly TRBD1 for D (8 bases). V was shortened by 5 bases and J by 5 bases, with 25 bases between the two germline ends. CDR1 and CDR2 from the germline V gene are SGHRS and YFSETQ. The CDR3 runs 17 residues. The CDR3 DNA reads TGCGCCAGCAGAGATTGGACAGGGAGGGTAGATGGGGAGACCCAGTACTTC. Its translation is CASRDWTGRVDGETQYF. The variable domain in full, completed from reference TRBV5-1 and TRBJ2-5, reads KAGVTQTPRYLIKTRGQQVTLSCSPISGHRSVSWYQQTPGQGLQFLFEYFSETQRNKGNFPGRFSGRQFSNSRSEMNVSTLELGDSALYLCASRDWTGRVDGETQYFGPGTRLLVL.

The chain employs TRBV13 and TRBJ1-1, with a weak D call TRBD1 (5 bases). The CDR3 runs to 13 residues. The V and J ends lost 1 base and 7 bases respectively, with 10 bases between them. Per the germline V gene, CDR1 is PRHDT and CDR2 is FYEKMQ (reference sequence). This CDR3 is CASSLVMGLEAFF. As DNA, the CDR3 is TGTGCCAGCAGCTTAGTGATGGGGCTTGAAGCTTTCTTT.

V and J are TRBV2 and TRBJ1-2, with 7 bases that match TRBD1. CDR3 length: 16 residues. In germline, CDR1 is SNHLY, CDR2 FYNNEI. The V and J ends lost 7 bases and 7 bases, in that order; junction bases with no gene match: 18. CDR3 DNA sequence: TGTGCCAGCAACGAAGAGGGGGCCCTACTCCTTCTTGGCTACACCTTC. The encoded protein is CASNEEGALLLLGYTF.

This clone occurred a few times. The chain uses TRBV29-1 and TRBJ2-6; 8 bases fit TRBD1. The junction had 6 bases not matched to a gene; V was cut back by 6 bases and J by 2 bases. The CDR3 sequence is 15 residues long. Germline V gives CDR1 SQVTM, CDR2 ANQGSEA. The CDR3 loop is CSVRGLSPGANVLTF. CDR3 in DNA: TGCAGCGTCAGGGGGCTGTCCCCTGGGGCCAACGTCCTGACTTTC.

The chain employs TRBV19 and TRBJ2-1; 7 bases fit TRBD1. The germline CDR1 and CDR2 sequences are LNHDA and SQIVND (reference sequence). The J segment lost 7 bases and the V segment lost 3 bases, leaving 9 bases of the junction unmatched. This CDR3 region has 15 residues. The CDR3 loop is CASSMRGGARNEQFF. The CDR3 bases are TGTGCCAGTAGTATGAGAGGGGGCGCGCGGAATGAGCAGTTCTTC.

The V call is TRBV27, the J call TRBJ2-1, with 13 bases fitting TRBD2. Germline-derived CDR1 and CDR2 are MNHEY and SMNVEV (reference sequence). V lost 4 bases, J lost 5 bases, and 5 bases stayed unmatched. The CDR3 covers 16 residues. The CDR3 sequence: CASSSRLAGGHNEQFF. The CDR3 bases are TGTGCCAGCAGTTCAAGACTAGCGGGGGGCCACAATGAGCAGTTCTTC.

The chain couples TRBV5-1 to TRBJ2-1; 8 bases match TRBD1. J was trimmed by 7 bases and V by 7 bases; bases with no gene match: 7. The CDR3 covers 13 residues. Germline loops: CDR1 SGHRS, CDR2 YFSETQ. This CDR3 reads CASYQGAGNEQFF. The CDR3 region has the DNA TGCGCCAGCTACCAGGGGGCCGGGAATGAGCAGTTCTTC.